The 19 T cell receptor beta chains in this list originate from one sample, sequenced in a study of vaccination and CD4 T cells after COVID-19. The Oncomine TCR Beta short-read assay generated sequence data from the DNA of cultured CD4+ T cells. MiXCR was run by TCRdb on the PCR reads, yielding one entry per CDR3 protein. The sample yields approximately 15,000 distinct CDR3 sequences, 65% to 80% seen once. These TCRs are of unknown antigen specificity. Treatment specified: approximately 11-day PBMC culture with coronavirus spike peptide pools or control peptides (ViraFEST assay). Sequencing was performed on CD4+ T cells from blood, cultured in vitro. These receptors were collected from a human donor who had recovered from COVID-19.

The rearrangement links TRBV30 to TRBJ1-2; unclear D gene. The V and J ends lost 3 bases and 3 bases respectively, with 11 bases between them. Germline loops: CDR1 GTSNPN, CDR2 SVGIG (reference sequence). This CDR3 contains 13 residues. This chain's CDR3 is CAWSESSDYGYTF. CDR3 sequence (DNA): TGTGCCTGGAGCGAATCTTCGGACTATGGCTACACCTTC. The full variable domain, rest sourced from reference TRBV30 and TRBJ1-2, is SQTIHQWPATLVQPVGSPLSLECTVEGTSNPNLYWYRQAAGRGLQLLFYSVGIGQISSEVPQNLSASRPQDRQFILSSKKLLLSDSGFYLCAWSESSDYGYTFGSGTRLTVV.

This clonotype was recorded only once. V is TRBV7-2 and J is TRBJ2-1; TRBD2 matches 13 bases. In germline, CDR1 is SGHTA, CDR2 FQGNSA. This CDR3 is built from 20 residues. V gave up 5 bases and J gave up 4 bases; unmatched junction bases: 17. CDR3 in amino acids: CASSRTASTPGLAGYNEQFF. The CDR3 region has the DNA TGTGCCAGCAGCCGCACAGCCAGCACCCCGGGACTAGCGGGGTACAATGAGCAGTTCTTC.

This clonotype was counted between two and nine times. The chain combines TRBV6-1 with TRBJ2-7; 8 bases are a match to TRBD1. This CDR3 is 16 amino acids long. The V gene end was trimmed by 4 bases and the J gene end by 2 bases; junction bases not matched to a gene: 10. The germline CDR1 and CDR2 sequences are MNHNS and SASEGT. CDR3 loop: CASSGFKTGATYEQYF. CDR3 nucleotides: TGTGCCAGCAGTGGCTTCAAGACAGGGGCAACCTACGAGCAGTACTTC.

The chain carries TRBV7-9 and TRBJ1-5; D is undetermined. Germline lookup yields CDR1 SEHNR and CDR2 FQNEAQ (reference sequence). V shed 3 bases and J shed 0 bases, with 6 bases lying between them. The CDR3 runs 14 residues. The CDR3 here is CASSFSNSNQPQHF. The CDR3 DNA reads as TGTGCCAGCAGCTTCAGCAATAGCAATCAGCCCCAGCATTTT.

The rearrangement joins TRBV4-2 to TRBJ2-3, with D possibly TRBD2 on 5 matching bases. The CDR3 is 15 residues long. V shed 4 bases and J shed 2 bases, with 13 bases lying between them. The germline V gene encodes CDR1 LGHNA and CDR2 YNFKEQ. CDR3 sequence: CASSPMARDTDTQYF. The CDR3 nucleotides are TGTGCCAGCAGCCCGATGGCCCGGGACACAGATACGCAGTATTTT.

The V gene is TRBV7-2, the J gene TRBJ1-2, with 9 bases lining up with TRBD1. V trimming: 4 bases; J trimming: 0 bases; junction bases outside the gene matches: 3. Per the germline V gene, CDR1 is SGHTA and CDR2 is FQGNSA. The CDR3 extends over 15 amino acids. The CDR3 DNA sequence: TGTGCCAGCAGCTCCCGGACAGGGGCTAACTATGGCTACACCTTC. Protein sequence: CASSSRTGANYGYTF.

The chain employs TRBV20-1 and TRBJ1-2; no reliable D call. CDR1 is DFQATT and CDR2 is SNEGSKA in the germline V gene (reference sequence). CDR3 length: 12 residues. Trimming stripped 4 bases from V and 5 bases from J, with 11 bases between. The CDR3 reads CSATENGYGYTF. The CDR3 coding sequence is TGCAGTGCTACGGAAAACGGTTATGGCTACACCTTC.

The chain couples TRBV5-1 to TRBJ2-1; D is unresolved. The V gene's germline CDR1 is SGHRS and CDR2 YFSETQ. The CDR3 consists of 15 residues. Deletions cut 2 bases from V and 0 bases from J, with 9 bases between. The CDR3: CASSFQRTSYNEQFF. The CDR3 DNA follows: TGCGCCAGCAGCTTTCAGCGTACCTCCTACAATGAGCAGTTCTTC.

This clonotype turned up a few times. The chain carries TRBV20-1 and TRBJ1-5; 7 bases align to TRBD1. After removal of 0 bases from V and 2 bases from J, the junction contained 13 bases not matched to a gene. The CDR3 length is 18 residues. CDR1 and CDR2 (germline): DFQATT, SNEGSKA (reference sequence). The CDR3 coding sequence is TGCAGTGCTAGAGACTCGGGACAGTCCATGAATCGCAATCAGCCCCAGCATTTT. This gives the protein CSARDSGQSMNRNQPQHF.

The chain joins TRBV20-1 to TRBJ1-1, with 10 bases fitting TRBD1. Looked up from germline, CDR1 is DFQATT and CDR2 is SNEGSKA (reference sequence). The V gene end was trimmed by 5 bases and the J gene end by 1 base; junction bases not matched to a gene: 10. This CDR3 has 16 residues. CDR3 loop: CSALSGTGVSNTEAFF. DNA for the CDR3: TGCAGTGCTCTATCCGGGACAGGGGTTTCGAACACTGAAGCTTTCTTT.

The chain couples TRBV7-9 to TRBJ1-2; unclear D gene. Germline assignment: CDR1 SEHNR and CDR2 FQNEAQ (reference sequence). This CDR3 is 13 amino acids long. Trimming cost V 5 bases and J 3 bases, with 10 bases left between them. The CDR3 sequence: CASSLESYYGYTF. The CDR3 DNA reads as TGTGCCAGCAGCCTCGAGTCCTACTATGGCTACACCTTC. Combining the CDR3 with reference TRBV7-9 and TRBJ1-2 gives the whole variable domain DTGVSQNPRHKITKRGQNVTFRCDPISEHNRLYWYRQTLGQGPEFLTYFQNEAQLEKSRLLSDRFSAERPKGSFSTLEIQRTEQGDSAMYLCASSLESYYGYTFGSGTRLTVV.

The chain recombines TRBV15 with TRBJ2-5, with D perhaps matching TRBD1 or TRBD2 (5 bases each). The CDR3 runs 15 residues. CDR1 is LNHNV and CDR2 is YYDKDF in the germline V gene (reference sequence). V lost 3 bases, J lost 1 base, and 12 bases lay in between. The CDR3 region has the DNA TGTGCCACCAGCAGGGGCCGGGACGGCCAAGAGACCCAGTACTTC. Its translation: CATSRGRDGQETQYF.

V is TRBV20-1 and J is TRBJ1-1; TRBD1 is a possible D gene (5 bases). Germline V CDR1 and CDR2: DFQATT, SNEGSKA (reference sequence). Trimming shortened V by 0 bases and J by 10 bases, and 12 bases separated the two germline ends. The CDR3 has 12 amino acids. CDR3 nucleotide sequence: TGCAGTGCTAGAGATCCAGGGACGGGAGCTTTCTTT. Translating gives CSARDPGTGAFF.

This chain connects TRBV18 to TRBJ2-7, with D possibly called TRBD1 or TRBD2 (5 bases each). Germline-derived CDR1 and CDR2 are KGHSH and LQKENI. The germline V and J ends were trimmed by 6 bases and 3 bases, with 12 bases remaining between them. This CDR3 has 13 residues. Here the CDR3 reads CASSPGPHYEQYF. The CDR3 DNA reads TGTGCCAGCTCCCCGGGACCCCACTACGAGCAGTACTTC.

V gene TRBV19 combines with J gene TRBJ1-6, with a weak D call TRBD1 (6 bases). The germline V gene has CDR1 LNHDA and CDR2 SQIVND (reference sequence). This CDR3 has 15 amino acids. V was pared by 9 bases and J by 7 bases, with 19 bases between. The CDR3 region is CASRGGLAQNSPLHF. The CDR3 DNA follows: TGTGCCAGCCGAGGGGGGTTAGCCCAGAATTCACCCCTCCACTTT. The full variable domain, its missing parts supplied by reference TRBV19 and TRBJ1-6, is DGGITQSPKYLFRKEGQNVTLSCEQNLNHDAMYWYRQDPGQGLRLIYYSQIVNDFQKGDIAEGYSVSREKKESFPLTVTSAQKNPTAFYLCASRGGLAQNSPLHFGNGTRLTVT.

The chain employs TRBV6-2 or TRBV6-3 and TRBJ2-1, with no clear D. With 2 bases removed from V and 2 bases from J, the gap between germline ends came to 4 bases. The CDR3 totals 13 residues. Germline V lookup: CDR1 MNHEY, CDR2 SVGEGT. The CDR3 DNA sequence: TGTGCCAGCAGTTACCGGGCCTACAATGAGCAGTTCTTC. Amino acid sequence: CASSYRAYNEQFF.

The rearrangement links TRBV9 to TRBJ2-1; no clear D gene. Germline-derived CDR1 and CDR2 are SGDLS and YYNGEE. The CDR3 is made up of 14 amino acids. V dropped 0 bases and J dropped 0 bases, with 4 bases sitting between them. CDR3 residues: CASSVVSSYNEQFF. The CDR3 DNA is TGTGCCAGCAGCGTAGTTAGCTCCTACAATGAGCAGTTCTTC. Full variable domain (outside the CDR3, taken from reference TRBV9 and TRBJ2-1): DSGVTQTPKHLITATGQRVTLRCSPRSGDLSVYWYQQSLDQGLQFLIQYYNGEERAKGNILERFSAQQFPDLHSELNLSSLELGDSALYFCASSVVSSYNEQFFGPGTRLTVL.

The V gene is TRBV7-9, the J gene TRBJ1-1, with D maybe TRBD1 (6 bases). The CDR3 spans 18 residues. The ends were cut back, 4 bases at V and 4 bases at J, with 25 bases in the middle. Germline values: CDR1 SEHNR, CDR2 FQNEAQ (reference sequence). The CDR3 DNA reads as TGTGCCAGCAGCTCTTTCGGTTGGGGGGGCGGTCAGGGCACTGAAGCTTTCTTT. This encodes CASSSFGWGGGQGTEAFF.

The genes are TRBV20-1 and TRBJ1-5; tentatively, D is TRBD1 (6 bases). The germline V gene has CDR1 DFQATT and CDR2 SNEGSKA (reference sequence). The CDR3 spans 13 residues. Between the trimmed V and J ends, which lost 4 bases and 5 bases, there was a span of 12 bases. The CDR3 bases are TGCAGTGCTAAGACAGGCGCCGATCAGCCCCAGCATTTT. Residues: CSAKTGADQPQHF.